The source of this T cell receptor beta chain is a study of blood T cell repertoires in COVID-19. Germline V gives CDR1 SEHNR, CDR2 FQNEAQ (reference sequence). The CDR3 loop spans 14 amino acids. Unmatched junction bases numbered 4, after V lost 5 bases and J lost 4 bases. Sequencing used immunoSEQ multiplex PCR; TCRdb keeps in-frame clones, though not all of them. The sample contains a few hundred thousand clones, about 86% of which appear only once. The rearrangement joins TRBV7-9 to TRBJ1-3; 8 bases line up with TRBD1. The source of this sequence is a man younger than 35 with active or convalescent COVID-19. The sequencing sample was made of peripheral blood. CDR3 nucleotides: TGTGCCAGCAGCCTGGACAGGGAGGGAAACACCATATATTTT. It translates to CASSLDREGNTIYF.